Here is one T cell receptor beta chain with its context. The antigen is undetermined. The germline V gene has CDR1 SGHAT and CDR2 FQNNGV. The CDR3 has 14 residues. V gave up 8 bases and J gave up 2 bases; unmatched junction bases: 5. These data originate in a study of CD8+ T cells in alopecia areata. As for the study in general: Administration of oral tofacitinib to treated patients was at 5 to 10 mg twice daily. Severity in treated patients was scored by percentage of scalp area affected.

cDNA serving as the sequencing template came from extracted, reverse transcribed RNA. Method: immunoSEQ multiplex PCR; TCRdb's copy keeps in-frame clones and lacks some. The sample lists about 200,000 clones; 60% to 70% were seen once. The treatment is: oral pan-JAK inhibitor, 5-10 mg twice daily. Study-level findings and limits: Lesional scalp exceeded normal scalp in clonality, especially in alopecia totalis/universalis. Scalp clonality decreased significantly with tofacitinib, and so did expanded CD8+ clones among the top 100.

The sample was CD4+ T cells sorted from blood, taken at week 4, from a patient treated with tofacitinib. The origin of this receptor is a human donor with alopecia areata. The chain uses TRBV11-2 and TRBJ2-1, with 8 bases fitting TRBD1. CDR3 amino acids: CASGTGGPYNEQFF. The CDR3 DNA follows: TGTGCCAGCGGAACAGGGGGGCCCTACAATGAGCAGTTCTTC.